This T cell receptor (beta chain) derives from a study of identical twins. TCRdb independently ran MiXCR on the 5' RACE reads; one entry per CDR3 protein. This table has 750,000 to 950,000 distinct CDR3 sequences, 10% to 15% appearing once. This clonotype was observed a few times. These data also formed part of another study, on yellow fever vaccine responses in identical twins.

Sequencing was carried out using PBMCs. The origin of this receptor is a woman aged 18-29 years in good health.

The CDR3 sequence is CASSELAGGWDTQYF. CDR3 DNA sequence: TGCGCCAGCAGTGAACTAGCGGGAGGGTGGGATACGCAGTATTTT. The chain uses TRBV10-1 and TRBJ2-3; TRBD2 aligns across 13 bases. Germline V gene lookup returns CDR1 WNHNN and CDR2 SYGVQD (reference sequence). V lost 3 bases to trimming and J lost 6 bases; unmatched junction nucleotides: 3. The CDR3 spans 15 residues.